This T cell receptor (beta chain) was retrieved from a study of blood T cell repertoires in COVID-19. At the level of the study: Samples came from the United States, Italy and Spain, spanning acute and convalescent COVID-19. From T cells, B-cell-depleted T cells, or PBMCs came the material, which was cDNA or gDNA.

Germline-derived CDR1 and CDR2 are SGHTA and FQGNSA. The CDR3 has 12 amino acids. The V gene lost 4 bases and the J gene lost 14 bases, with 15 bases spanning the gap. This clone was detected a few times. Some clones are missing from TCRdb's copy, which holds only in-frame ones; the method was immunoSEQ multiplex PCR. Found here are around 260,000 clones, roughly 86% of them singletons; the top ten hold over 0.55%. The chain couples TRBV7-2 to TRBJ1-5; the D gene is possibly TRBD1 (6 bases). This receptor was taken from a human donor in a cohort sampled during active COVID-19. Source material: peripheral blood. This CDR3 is CASSYQGLQKHF. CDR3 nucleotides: TGTGCCAGCAGCTATCAGGGGCTTCAGAAGCATTTT.